This T cell receptor (beta chain) was sequenced during a study of metastatic and nonmetastatic thyroid tumors. On the study more broadly: Repertoire comparison spanned blood and tumor or nodule tissue of malignant and benign thyroid patients.

Findings and caveats of the study: For both blood and tumor, malignant thyroid tumors reportedly showed significantly higher TCR beta diversity than benign nodules did.

The sample holds many counts of this clone. Its specificity is not known. In the source study's methods: Researchers built a distant-metastasis classifier for papillary thyroid cancer that drew on CDR3 differences across clinicopathological groups. TCRdb redid the clone calls on the PCR reads using MiXCR. For this entry, the V and J calls and clone size follow TCRdb and not the study's own pipeline. The sample contains 30,000 to 50,000 clones, about 13% of which appear only once. V was shortened by 7 bases and J by 0 bases, with 11 bases between the two germline ends. The CDR3 length is 13 residues. Per the germline V gene, CDR1 is SGHRS and CDR2 is YFSETQ. Nobody among the patients had been given any treatment before thyroid surgery.

The receptor was isolated from a female donor with papillary thyroid cancer or a benign thyroid nodule (not recorded which). Some clones in this sample may be carry-over from other donors' samples. Sequences were obtained from blood. This chain connects TRBV5-1 to TRBJ2-7; maybe TRBD2 (6 bases). The CDR3 spells CASALGGSYEQYF. The CDR3 coding sequence is TGCGCCAGCGCCTTGGGAGGCTCCTACGAGCAGTACTTC.